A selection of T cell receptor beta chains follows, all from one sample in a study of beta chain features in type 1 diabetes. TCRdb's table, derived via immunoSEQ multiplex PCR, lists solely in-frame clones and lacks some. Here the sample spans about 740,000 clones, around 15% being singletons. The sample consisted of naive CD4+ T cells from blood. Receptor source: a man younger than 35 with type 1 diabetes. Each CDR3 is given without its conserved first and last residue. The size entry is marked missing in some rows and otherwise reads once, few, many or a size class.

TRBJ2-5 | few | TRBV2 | ASSEQGGSETQY
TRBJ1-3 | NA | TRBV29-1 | SVGQGAGNTIY
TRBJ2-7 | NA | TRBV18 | ASSPPSGNTYEQY
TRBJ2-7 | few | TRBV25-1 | PVPYSYEQY
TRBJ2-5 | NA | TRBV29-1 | SVELGQETQY
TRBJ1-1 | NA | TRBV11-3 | ASSLDGMNTEAF
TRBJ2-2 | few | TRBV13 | ASSLARPPTGELF
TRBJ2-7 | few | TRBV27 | ASSLEDRPYEQY
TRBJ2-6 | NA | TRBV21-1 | ASSKVLGDRACSGANVLT
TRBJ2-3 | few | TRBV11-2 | ASSPAAAGGRDTQY